This TCR beta chain was observed in a study of PD-1 blockade in classical Hodgkin lymphoma. The CDR3 has 13 residues. Germline V gene sequence: CDR1 LGHNT, CDR2 FRNRAP. With 3 bases removed from V and 4 bases from J, the gap between germline ends came to 9 bases. Relapses following autologous stem cell transplantation were seen in all patients, with brentuximab vedotin exposure varying. TCRdb's table, derived via immunoSEQ multiplex PCR, lists solely in-frame clones and lacks some. The repertoire holds about 43,000 clones, over 70% seen once, with more than 9.5% in the top ten. To note about this clone: Its specificity is not known.

Study results and caveats: A significant rise in TCR diversity was seen by C4D1 for CD4+ cells but not for CD8+ cells. Patients who initiated nivolumab within 1 year of ASCT were excluded.

The sample was peripheral blood mononuclear cells (PBMCs), taken at baseline. The genes are TRBV12-5 and TRBJ1-2; D is unresolved. The sequence derives from a human donor with classical Hodgkin lymphoma. The CDR3 spells CASGLGRFYGYTF. DNA of the CDR3: TGTGCTAGTGGTTTAGGCCGTTTCTATGGCTACACCTTC.